The clone carrying this TCR beta chain has only one observation. This specimen comes from a study of blood T cell repertoires in COVID-19. Background on the study: In each case, the material was cDNA or gDNA derived from T cells, B-cell-depleted T cells, or PBMCs.

Some clones are missing from TCRdb's copy, which holds only in-frame ones; the method was immunoSEQ multiplex PCR. The sample holds about 110,000 clones, roughly four fifths seen once. The TCR sequence derives from a man between 65 and 85 years old with acute or convalescent COVID-19. Sequenced: peripheral blood.

As DNA, the CDR3 is TGTGCCAGCAGCCAAGGGGGTGATACGCAGTATTTT. This gives the protein CASSQGGDTQYF. This chain joins TRBV7-3 and TRBJ2-3; possibly TRBD1 for D (6 bases). There are 12 residues in the CDR3. Trimming removed 5 bases at V and 6 bases at J, with 9 bases between. Germline values: CDR1 SGHTA, CDR2 FQGTGA. Based on the CDR3 plus reference TRBV7-3 and TRBJ2-3, the full variable domain is GAGVSQTPSNKVTEKGKYVELRCDPISGHTALYWYRQSLGQGPEFLIYFQGTGAADDSGLPNDRFFAVRPEGSVSTLKIQRTERGDSAVYLCASSQGGDTQYFGPGTRLTVL.